These 7 T cell receptor beta chains were all obtained from the same sample, sequenced in a study of T-cell memory formation after mild COVID-19. TCRdb independently ran MiXCR on the 5' RACE reads; one entry per CDR3 protein. The table records about 340,000 distinct CDR3 sequences, under 25% of them present only once. Source material: PBMCs or a T cell subset sorted from them (not recorded which). The receptors stem from an adult woman who had mild COVID-19 (a few samples of this study predate the infection). Cell type and time point are not known.

This clonotype appeared a few times. This chain joins TRBV10-3 and TRBJ2-3, with D tentatively TRBD1 (6 bases). The CDR3 runs 15 residues. Germline V gene sequence: CDR1 ENHRY, CDR2 SYGVKD. Deletions cut 10 bases from V and 3 bases from J, with 20 bases between. CDR3 sequence (DNA): TGTGCCACCCGAGAAAAGGCTCAGGGGACAGATACGCAGTATTTT. Protein sequence: CATREKAQGTDTQYF.

This clonotype was seen a handful of times. The CDR3 loop reads CASSSLAGGPGEQFF. The CDR3 DNA is TGTGCCAGCAGCTCACTAGCGGGAGGGCCTGGTGAGCAGTTCTTC. The chain is built from TRBV7-8 and TRBJ2-1; 13 bases map to TRBD2. J lost 9 bases, V lost 4 bases, and 6 bases had no gene match. There are 15 residues in the CDR3. Germline CDR1 SGHVS, CDR2 FQNEAQ.

The chain carries TRBV11-3 and TRBJ2-2; D might be TRBD1 or TRBD2, each matching 5 bases. This CDR3 spans 16 amino acids. Germline lookup yields CDR1 SGHNT and CDR2 YENEEA. Trimming cost V 7 bases and J 5 bases, with 20 bases left between them. Here the CDR3 DNA reads TGTGCCAGCACCTTTACTACCCTGGGGGTTACCGGGGAGCTGTTTTTT. Its translation: CASTFTTLGVTGELFF.

The rearrangement uses TRBV18 and TRBJ2-1; 7 bases map to TRBD2. The CDR3 length is 13 residues. The junction had 3 bases not matched to a gene; V was cut back by 2 bases and J by 8 bases. CDR1 KGHSH and CDR2 LQKENI come from the germline V gene. The chain's CDR3 is CASSPVRGDEQFF. As DNA, the CDR3 is TGTGCCAGCTCACCAGTCCGGGGGGATGAGCAGTTCTTC.

The CDR3 DNA reads as TGTGCCAGCAGACCGACAGGGGCAAAGGGCTACACCTTC. Its protein is CASRPTGAKGYTF. The chain combines TRBV12-3 or TRBV12-4 with TRBJ1-2, with TRBD1 matching 8 bases. The CDR3 runs to 13 residues. J lost 8 bases, V lost 6 bases, and 8 bases had no gene match.

The chain employs TRBV4-3 and TRBJ2-7, with D unclear. Germline values: CDR1 LGHNA, CDR2 YSLEER. This CDR3 contains 13 residues. V shed 0 bases and J shed 6 bases, with 9 bases lying between them. CDR3 region: CASSQELESEQYF. The CDR3 DNA reads as TGCGCCAGCAGCCAAGAACTCGAGTCCGAGCAGTACTTC.

The V call is TRBV10-3, the J call TRBJ1-2; TRBD1 might be the D (6 bases). V dropped 6 bases and J dropped 4 bases, with 15 bases sitting between them. Germline assignment: CDR1 ENHRY and CDR2 SYGVKD. This CDR3 comprises 14 residues. CDR3 protein: CAIRRTEDLYGYTF. The CDR3 region has the DNA TGTGCCATCAGACGGACAGAGGACCTCTATGGCTACACCTTC.